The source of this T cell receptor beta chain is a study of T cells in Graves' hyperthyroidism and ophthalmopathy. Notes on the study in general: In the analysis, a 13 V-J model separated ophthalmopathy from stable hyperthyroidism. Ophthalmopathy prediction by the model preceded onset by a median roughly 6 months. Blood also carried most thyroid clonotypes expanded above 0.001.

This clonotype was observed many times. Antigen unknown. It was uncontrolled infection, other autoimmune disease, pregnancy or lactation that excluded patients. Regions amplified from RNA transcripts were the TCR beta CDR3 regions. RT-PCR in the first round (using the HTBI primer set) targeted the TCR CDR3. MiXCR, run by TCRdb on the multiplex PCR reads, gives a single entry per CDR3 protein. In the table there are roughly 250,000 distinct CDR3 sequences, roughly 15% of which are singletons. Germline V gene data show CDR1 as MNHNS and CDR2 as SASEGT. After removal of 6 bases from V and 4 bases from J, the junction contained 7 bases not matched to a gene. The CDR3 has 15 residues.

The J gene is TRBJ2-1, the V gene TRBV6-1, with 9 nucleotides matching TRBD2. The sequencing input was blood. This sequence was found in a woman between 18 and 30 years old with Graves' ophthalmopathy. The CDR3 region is CASSKSSGEYNEQFF. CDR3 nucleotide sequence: TGTGCCAGCAGCAAATCTAGCGGGGAATACAATGAGCAGTTCTTC.